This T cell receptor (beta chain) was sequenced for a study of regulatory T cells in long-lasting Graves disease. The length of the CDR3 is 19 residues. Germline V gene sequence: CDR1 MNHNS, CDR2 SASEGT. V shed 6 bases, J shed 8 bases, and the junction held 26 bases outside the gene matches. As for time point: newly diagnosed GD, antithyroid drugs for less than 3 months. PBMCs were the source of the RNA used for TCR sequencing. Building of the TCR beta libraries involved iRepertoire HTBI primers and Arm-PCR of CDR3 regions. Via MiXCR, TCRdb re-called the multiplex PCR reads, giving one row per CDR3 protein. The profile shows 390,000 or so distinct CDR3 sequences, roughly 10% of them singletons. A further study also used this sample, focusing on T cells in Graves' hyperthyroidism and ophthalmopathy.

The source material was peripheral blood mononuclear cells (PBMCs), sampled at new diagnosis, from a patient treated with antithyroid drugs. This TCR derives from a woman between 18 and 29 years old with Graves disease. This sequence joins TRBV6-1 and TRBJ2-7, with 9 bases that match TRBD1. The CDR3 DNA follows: TGTGCCAGCAGCACCACTCGGGACAGGGAGCCCCTGGGAGAGTCCAAGCAGTACGTC. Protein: CASSTTRDREPLGESKQYV.